Listed here are 19 T cell receptor beta chains from one sample, sequenced in a study of CD8 T cells in ankylosing spondylitis. TCRdb re-derived calls from the 5' RACE reads in MiXCR, one entry per CDR3 protein. The data hold about 200,000 distinct CDR3 sequences, with around 13% observed a single time. The sequenced sample consisted of blood, either unsorted or a sorted T cell fraction (not recorded which). All receptors come from a male donor with ankylosing spondylitis or in good health (not recorded which).

This clonotype was seen at least ten times. The chain has TRBV12-5 and TRBJ2-5; TRBD2 is a possible D gene (5 bases). Trimming shortened V by 0 bases and J by 1 base, and 12 bases separated the two germline ends. Germline CDR1 and CDR2: LGHNT and FRNRAP. CDR3 length equals 16 residues. Written as DNA, the CDR3 is TGTGCTAGTGGTTTGGTACCTGGGGAGCTCCAAGAGACCCAGTACTTC. Translated: CASGLVPGELQETQYF. The entire variable domain, with the rest obtained from reference TRBV12-5 and TRBJ2-5, is as follows: DARVTQTPRHKVTEMGQEVTMRCQPILGHNTVFWYRQTMMQGLELLAYFRNRAPLDDSGMPKDRFSAEMPDATLATLKIQPSEPRDSAVYFCASGLVPGELQETQYFGPGTRLLVL.

V and J are TRBV11-2 and TRBJ2-1; tentatively, D is TRBD1 or TRBD2 (5 bases each). The germline CDR1 and CDR2 sequences are SGHAT and FQNNGV. There are 16 residues in the CDR3. V was cut by 4 bases and J by 2 bases, with 15 bases left in between. This chain's CDR3 is CASSSLRDVTYNEQFF. Written as DNA, the CDR3 is TGTGCCAGCAGCTCGCTCCGGGACGTGACCTACAATGAGCAGTTCTTC.

The CDR3 protein is CSVGEPLRNEQFF. CDR3 sequence (DNA): TGCAGCGTTGGGGAGCCACTCAGGAATGAGCAGTTCTTC. The chain is built from TRBV29-1 and TRBJ2-1, with D possibly TRBD2 on 5 matching bases. Germline CDR1 is SQVTM and CDR2 is ANQGSEA. V lost 4 bases to trimming and J lost 7 bases, with 14 bases between them. The CDR3 is 13 amino acids.

The chain is built from TRBV30 and TRBJ2-7; the D gene is possibly TRBD2 (5 bases). Germline loops: CDR1 GTSNPN, CDR2 SVGIG (reference sequence). The V and J ends lost 5 bases and 5 bases respectively, with 13 bases between them. The CDR3 sequence is 12 residues long. The CDR3 sequence: CAWGFSGDEQYF. CDR3 nucleotide sequence: TGTGCCTGGGGCTTTTCCGGGGACGAGCAGTACTTC. Combining the CDR3 with reference TRBV30 and TRBJ2-7 gives the whole variable domain SQTIHQWPATLVQPVGSPLSLECTVEGTSNPNLYWYRQAAGRGLQLLFYSVGIGQISSEVPQNLSASRPQDRQFILSSKKLLLSDSGFYLCAWGFSGDEQYFGPGTRLTVT.

This clonotype was found a few times. The rearrangement joins TRBV30 to TRBJ2-1; 8 bases line up with TRBD1. Germline CDR1 GTSNPN, CDR2 SVGIG (reference sequence). With V trimmed by 2 bases and J by 7 bases, 7 bases remained unmatched. CDR3 length: 14 amino acids. The CDR3 DNA reads TGTGCCTGGAGTTTCCGGACAGGGTCGAATGAGCAGTTCTTC. Its translation: CAWSFRTGSNEQFF. Together with reference TRBV30 and TRBJ2-1, the CDR3 gives the full variable domain: SQTIHQWPATLVQPVGSPLSLECTVEGTSNPNLYWYRQAAGRGLQLLFYSVGIGQISSEVPQNLSASRPQDRQFILSSKKLLLSDSGFYLCAWSFRTGSNEQFFGPGTRLTVL.

This clonotype appeared a few times. The chain is built from TRBV11-1 and TRBJ2-3; 8 bases line up with TRBD1. CDR1 SGHAT and CDR2 FQDESV come from the germline V gene (reference sequence). J gave up 3 bases and V 5 bases, and 22 bases lay outside the gene matches. The CDR3 contains 20 residues. CDR3 sequence reads: CASSLHIGTGGTWATDTQYF. Here the CDR3 DNA reads TGTGCCAGCAGCCTCCATATCGGGACAGGAGGTACATGGGCGACAGATACGCAGTATTTT.

This clonotype showed up many times. The V gene is TRBV6-5, the J gene TRBJ2-1; TRBD1 agrees at 8 bases. The CDR3 runs 14 residues. Germline V gene lookup returns CDR1 MNHEY and CDR2 SVGAGI. The junction had 9 bases not matched to a gene; V was cut back by 6 bases and J by 8 bases. The CDR3 region is CASSYTGGGDEQFF. In DNA form, the CDR3 reads TGTGCCAGCAGCTATACAGGGGGAGGCGATGAGCAGTTCTTC.

This clonotype showed up many times. V gene TRBV7-9 combines with J gene TRBJ1-5; no clear D. The CDR3 sequence is 13 residues long. Looked up from germline, CDR1 is SEHNR and CDR2 is FQNEAQ (reference sequence). The V end was cut by 6 bases, the J end by 2 bases, with 8 bases between. The DNA for the CDR3 is TGTGCCAGCAGTCCCCCTGGCAATCAGCCCCAGCATTTT. Residues: CASSPPGNQPQHF.

V gene TRBV4-1 combines with J gene TRBJ1-3; D is perhaps TRBD1 (6 bases). This CDR3 is 13 amino acids long. Between the trimmed V and J ends, which lost 8 bases and 4 bases, there was a span of 12 bases. Germline V gene lookup returns CDR1 MGHRA and CDR2 YSYEKL. Written as DNA, the CDR3 is TGCGCCAGCCTGAACAGGGACGGAAACACCATATATTTT. Amino acids: CASLNRDGNTIYF.

In this sample, this clonotype turned up many times. The J gene is TRBJ2-3, the V gene TRBV7-2; D is possibly TRBD2 (7 bases). The CDR3 contains 16 residues. Trimming pared 1 base from V and 2 bases from J, leaving 13 bases between. CDR1 and CDR2 from the germline V gene are SGHTA and FQGNSA. The CDR3 coding sequence is TGTGCCAGCAGCTTAGGGGGGGGCCCCTACACAGATACGCAGTATTTT. Its translation: CASSLGGGPYTDTQYF. Based on the CDR3 plus reference TRBV7-2 and TRBJ2-3, the full variable domain is GAGVSQSPSNKVTEKGKDVELRCDPISGHTALYWYRQSLGQGLEFLIYFQGNSAPDKSGLPSDRFSAERTGGSVSTLTIQRTQQEDSAVYLCASSLGGGPYTDTQYFGPGTRLTVL.

This chain links TRBV24-1 with TRBJ2-5; D remains unclear. With 4 bases removed from V and 5 bases from J, the gap between germline ends came to 1 base. Germline V gene data show CDR1 as KGHDR and CDR2 as SFDVKD. The CDR3 totals 10 residues. DNA for the CDR3: TGTGCCACCAGTGAGGAGACCCAGTACTTC. Translated, it gives CATSEETQYF.

This clonotype was counted ten times or more. The gene calls are TRBV5-1 and TRBJ1-1; D remains ambiguous. This CDR3 spans 13 amino acids. Per the germline V gene, CDR1 is SGHRS and CDR2 is YFSETQ. V lost 2 bases and J lost 0, with 5 bases in between. As DNA, the CDR3 is TGCGCCAGCAGCTTCGGAATGAACACTGAAGCTTTCTTT. Translated, it gives CASSFGMNTEAFF.

The gene calls are TRBV6-1 and TRBJ2-2, with a weak D call TRBD2 (7 bases). The V and J ends lost 9 bases and 3 bases respectively, with 23 bases between them. Germline V gene sequence: CDR1 MNHNS, CDR2 SASEGT. The CDR3 loop spans 17 amino acids. The CDR3 DNA follows: TGTGCCAGTCATCCGTTAGCCGGAGGGGGGGACACCGGGGAGCTGTTTTTT. As protein: CASHPLAGGGDTGELFF.

The chain carries TRBV29-1 and TRBJ2-7; no clear D. The germline V and J ends were trimmed by 6 bases and 1 base, with 13 bases remaining between them. Germline-derived CDR1 and CDR2 are SQVTM and ANQGSEA. This CDR3 contains 13 residues. CDR3 sequence (DNA): TGCAGCGTACACGACGGATTGTCCTACGAGCAGTACTTC. It yields the protein CSVHDGLSYEQYF.

CDR3: CASSSNPGQAQDTQYF. In DNA form, the CDR3 reads TGTGCCAGCAGCTCAAATCCGGGACAGGCACAAGATACGCAGTATTTT. The chain has TRBV3-1 and TRBJ2-3; TRBD1 matches at 8 bases. The CDR3 consists of 16 residues. Germline lookup yields CDR1 LGHDT and CDR2 YNNKEL (reference sequence). The J segment lost 5 bases and the V segment lost 5 bases, leaving 12 bases of the junction unmatched.

V gene TRBV11-3 combines with J gene TRBJ2-7, with 10 bases fitting TRBD2. V gave up 6 bases and J gave up 3 bases; unmatched junction bases: 8. The CDR3 has 15 amino acids. CDR1 SGHNT and CDR2 YENEEA come from the germline V gene. CDR3 nucleotide sequence: TGTGCCAGCAGATCCGGACTAGCGGTCTTCTACGAGCAGTACTTC. Amino acid sequence: CASRSGLAVFYEQYF.

The V gene is TRBV25-1, the J gene TRBJ1-1, with D possibly being TRBD1 (5 bases). The CDR3 runs 14 residues. The V and J ends lost 1 base and 5 bases respectively, with 11 bases between them. Germline assignment: CDR1 MGHDK and CDR2 SYGVNS. The DNA for the CDR3 is TGTGCCAGCAGTGAATGGGGGGGAGGGACTGAAGCTTTCTTT. Translation gives CASSEWGGGTEAFF.

This clonotype was counted between two and nine times. J is TRBJ2-1 and V is TRBV12-3 or TRBV12-4; 8 nucleotides agree with TRBD1. The CDR3 totals 17 residues. J gave up 2 bases and V 4 bases, and 10 bases lay outside the gene matches. The CDR3 spells CASSSAPDRGPYNEQFF. The CDR3 DNA sequence: TGTGCCAGCAGTTCCGCCCCCGACAGGGGTCCCTACAATGAGCAGTTCTTC.

Details on this clonotype: This may come from a read error, since a much larger clone is one base off. This chain links TRBV29-1 with TRBJ2-3; D not certain. The V gene lost 7 bases and the J gene lost 5 bases, with 19 bases spanning the gap. The CDR3 consists of 14 residues. Germline V gives CDR1 SQVTM, CDR2 ANQGSEA. The CDR3 coding sequence is TGCAGCGCCGTTGGGGTAGGAGACATAGATACGCAGTATTTT. It codes for CSAVGVGDIDTQYF.